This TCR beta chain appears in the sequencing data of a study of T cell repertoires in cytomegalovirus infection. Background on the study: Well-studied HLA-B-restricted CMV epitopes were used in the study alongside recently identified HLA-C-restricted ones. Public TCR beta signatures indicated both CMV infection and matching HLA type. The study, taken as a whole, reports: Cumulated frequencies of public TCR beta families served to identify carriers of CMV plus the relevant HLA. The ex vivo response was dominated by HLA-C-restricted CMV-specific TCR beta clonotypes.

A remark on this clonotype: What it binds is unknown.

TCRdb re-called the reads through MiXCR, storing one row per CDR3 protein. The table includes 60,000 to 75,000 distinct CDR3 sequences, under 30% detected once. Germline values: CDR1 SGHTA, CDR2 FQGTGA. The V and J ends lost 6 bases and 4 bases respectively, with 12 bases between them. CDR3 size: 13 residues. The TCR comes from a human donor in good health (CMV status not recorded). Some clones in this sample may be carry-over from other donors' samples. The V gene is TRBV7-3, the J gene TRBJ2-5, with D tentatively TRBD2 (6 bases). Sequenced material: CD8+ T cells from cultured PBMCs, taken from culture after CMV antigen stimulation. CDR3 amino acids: CASSSTSVETQYF. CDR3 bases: TGTGCCAGCAGTTCGACTAGTGTAGAGACCCAGTACTTC.